These 17 T cell receptor beta chains came from one sample sequenced in a study. TCRdb called the 5' RACE reads again in MiXCR, with one record for every CDR3 protein. The sample carries tens of thousands of distinct CDR3 sequences, 25% to 35% recorded once. Sequencing was carried out using tumor-infiltrating memory CD4+ T cells sorted from the breast tumor. Subset indicated: memory CD4+ T cells, CD4+CD45RO+CD25-. The receptors were sampled from a female donor with breast cancer.

The V call is TRBV11-2, the J call TRBJ2-1; D not resolved. The CDR3 covers 12 residues. The germline gives CDR1 SGHAT, CDR2 FQNNGV. Trimming took 7 bases from V and 9 from J, leaving 13 bases between them. The CDR3 loop is CASTHSRLEQFF. The CDR3 nucleotides are TGTGCCAGCACCCATTCTAGGCTTGAGCAGTTCTTC.

This clonotype was seen only a few times. This rearrangement joins TRBV4-2 to TRBJ1-6, with D hard to call. In germline, CDR1 is LGHNA, CDR2 YNFKEQ. The CDR3 is made up of 18 amino acids. The V end was cut by 4 bases, the J end by 5 bases, with 21 bases between. The CDR3 DNA is TGTGCCAGCAGCCCCCGTTGGAGGAGTCTTGGGAATAATTCACCCCTCCACTTT. Its translation is CASSPRWRSLGNNSPLHF.

The chain is built from TRBV25-1 and TRBJ1-3; 7 nucleotides agree with TRBD1. CDR1 is MGHDK, CDR2 SYGVNS, per germline. V was pared by 3 bases and J by 0 bases, with 5 bases of the junction left unmatched. The CDR3 covers 16 residues. DNA for the CDR3: TGTGCCAGCAGTGATCCACAGGGGACCTCTGGAAACACCATATATTTT. Residues: CASSDPQGTSGNTIYF.

This clonotype was found a few times. The rearrangement joins TRBV7-9 to TRBJ2-3; D may be TRBD2 (6 bases). V was clipped by 2 bases and J by 6 bases, with 9 bases between them. The CDR3 length is 13 residues. Germline V gene lookup returns CDR1 SEHNR and CDR2 FQNEAQ (reference sequence). The CDR3 DNA is TGTGCCAGCAGCTTAAGGGACTCCGATACGCAGTATTTT. As protein: CASSLRDSDTQYF.

Only a few counts were recorded for this clonotype. This sequence joins TRBV6-2 or TRBV6-3 and TRBJ1-2, with TRBD1 identical over 8 bases. The CDR3 has 13 amino acids. Trimming cost V 4 bases and J 3 bases; bases outside gene matches: 1. Germline CDR1 reads MNHEY; CDR2 reads SVGEGT. In DNA, the CDR3 is TGTGCCAGCAGTTCGGGACAGGACTATGGCTACACCTTC. It translates to CASSSGQDYGYTF.

Remarks on this clonotype: The junction departs from the called germline gene at one end, perhaps through a read error. The chain links TRBV20-1 to TRBJ2-7, with 13 nucleotides matching TRBD2. Germline lookup yields CDR1 DFQATT and CDR2 SNEGSKA (reference sequence). CDR3 size: 14 residues. CDR3 protein: CSVSGLAGSYERYF. The CDR3 DNA is TGCAGTGTTTCGGGACTAGCGGGATCCTACGAGCGGTACTTC.

The chain employs TRBV7-9 and TRBJ2-3; TRBD2 matches at 11 bases. The germline CDR1 and CDR2 sequences are SEHNR and FQNEAQ (reference sequence). Trimming cost V 5 bases and J 1 base; bases outside gene matches: 2. This CDR3 has 15 amino acids. CDR3 sequence reads: CASSPLAGGTDTQYF. The CDR3 DNA reads as TGTGCCAGCAGCCCACTAGCGGGGGGCACAGATACGCAGTATTTT. Variable domain in full (rest from reference TRBV7-9 and TRBJ2-3): DTGVSQNPRHKITKRGQNVTFRCDPISEHNRLYWYRQTLGQGPEFLTYFQNEAQLEKSRLLSDRFSAERPKGSFSTLEIQRTEQGDSAMYLCASSPLAGGTDTQYFGPGTRLTVL.

V gene TRBV2 combines with J gene TRBJ2-5; 7 bases are a match to TRBD2. V lost 7 bases and J lost 4; bases outside the gene matches: 6. The CDR3 loop spans 13 amino acids. Germline CDR1 SNHLY, CDR2 FYNNEI. The CDR3 sequence: CASTAAGRETQYF. CDR3 coding DNA: TGTGCCAGCACGGCAGCGGGAAGAGAGACCCAGTACTTC.

This clonotype was detected a few times. Its ends do not fully match the called genes, so a read error is possible. The gene calls are TRBV2 and TRBJ2-2, with D perhaps matching TRBD1 or TRBD2 (5 bases each). Looked up from germline, CDR1 is SNHLY and CDR2 is FYNNEI. The CDR3 length is 13 residues. The CDR3 is CASGQPNTGELFF. CDR3 in DNA: TGTGCCAGTGGACAACCGAACACCGGGGAGCTGTTTTTC.

This chain joins TRBV28 and TRBJ1-1; D gene ambiguous. Germline V lookup: CDR1 MDHEN, CDR2 SYDVKM. V was cut by 6 bases and J by 3 bases, with 11 bases left in between. CDR3 length: 13 amino acids. Written as DNA, the CDR3 is TGTGCCAGCAGAACTTCCCATGACACTGAAGCTTTCTTT. Protein: CASRTSHDTEAFF. Variable domain in full (rest from reference TRBV28 and TRBJ1-1): DVKVTQSSRYLVKRTGEKVFLECVQDMDHENMFWYRQDPGLGLRLIYFSYDVKMKEKGDIPEGYSVSREKKERFSLILESASTNQTSMYLCASRTSHDTEAFFGQGTRLTVV.

In this sample, this clonotype turned up once. This may arise from a read error, as a much more abundant clone is one base away. The rearrangement links TRBV7-2 to TRBJ1-2; unclear D gene. Per the germline V gene, CDR1 is SGHTA and CDR2 is FQGNSA. This CDR3 has 13 residues. The germline V and J ends were trimmed by 5 bases and 8 bases, with 15 bases remaining between them. As DNA, the CDR3 is TGTGCCAGCAGCCCCGGACGGAGCCGCGGCTACACCTTC. This sequence encodes CASSPGRSRGYTF.

J is TRBJ2-5 and V is TRBV28, with 12 bases identical to TRBD1. With V trimmed by 5 bases and J by 5 bases, 9 bases remained unmatched. Germline V gene lookup returns CDR1 MDHEN and CDR2 SYDVKM. The CDR3 spans 16 residues. CDR3 in amino acids: CASSPTGTGGLETQYF. The CDR3 DNA is TGTGCCAGCAGTCCAACCGGGACAGGGGGCCTGGAGACCCAGTACTTC.

This clonotype has just one count. Possible read error: a much larger clone is one base away. The chain carries TRBV5-1 and TRBJ2-5, with D perhaps matching TRBD1 or TRBD2 (7 bases each). The CDR3 consists of 16 residues. Germline CDR1 and CDR2: SGHRS and YFSETQ. CDR3 loop: CASSLAPGGVQESQYF. DNA for the CDR3: TGCGCCAGCAGCTTGGCCCCAGGGGGGGTCCAAGAGAGCCAGTACTTC.

J is TRBJ2-5 and V is TRBV20-1; no clear D gene. This CDR3 comprises 11 residues. The germline V and J ends were trimmed by 4 bases and 7 bases, with 10 bases remaining between them. Germline-derived CDR1 and CDR2 are DFQATT and SNEGSKA (reference sequence). The CDR3 here is CSATQSGTQYF. For the CDR3, the DNA is TGCAGTGCTACCCAGTCGGGGACCCAGTACTTC.

The rearrangement uses TRBV12-3 or TRBV12-4 and TRBJ1-1, with D perhaps TRBD1 (5 bases). Trimming took 1 base from V and 8 from J, leaving 17 bases between them. This CDR3 region has 15 residues. Here the CDR3 reads CASSLGWGLEAEAFF. CDR3 nucleotides: TGTGCCAGCAGTTTAGGTTGGGGACTTGAAGCAGAAGCTTTCTTT.

This sequence joins TRBV7-2 and TRBJ1-5, with D uncertain. The V and J ends lost 3 bases and 5 bases respectively, with 8 bases between them. Germline V CDR1 and CDR2: SGHTA, FQGNSA. This CDR3 region has 13 residues. The CDR3 spells CASSLRGYQPQHF. The DNA for the CDR3 is TGTGCCAGCAGCTTGAGAGGTTATCAGCCCCAGCATTTT.

The V call is TRBV20-1, the J call TRBJ1-1; D is possibly TRBD1 (6 bases). Germline V lookup: CDR1 DFQATT, CDR2 SNEGSKA (reference sequence). The length of the CDR3 is 12 residues. Between the trimmed V and J ends, which lost 0 bases and 8 bases, there was a span of 10 bases. CDR3 region: CSARDGGTEAFF. CDR3 coding DNA: TGCAGTGCTAGAGATGGGGGGACAGAAGCTTTCTTT.